The source of this T cell receptor beta chain is a study of T cell responses to AZD1222 COVID-19 vaccine. The CDR3 has 14 residues. Trimming removed 4 bases from V and 2 bases from J; junction bases left unmatched: 4. Germline values: CDR1 SGHVS, CDR2 FNYEAQ. Some clones are missing from TCRdb's copy, which holds only in-frame ones; the method was immunoSEQ multiplex PCR. The sample records about 55,000 clones, nearly 90% being singletons. V gene TRBV7-6 combines with J gene TRBJ1-1; the match to TRBD1 covers 7 bases. The receptor was derived from an adult in good health. The input for sequencing was peripheral blood, taken on day 0 of AZD1222 vaccination. The CDR3 DNA follows: TGTGCCAGCAGCTCGTACAGGGGAAACACTGAAGCTTTCTTT. Protein sequence: CASSSYRGNTEAFF. Complete variable domain (other parts from reference TRBV7-6 and TRBJ1-1): GAGVSQSPRYKVTKRGQDVALRCDPISGHVSLYWYRQALGQGPEFLTYFNYEAQQDKSGLPNDRFSAERPEGSISTLTIQRTEQRDSAMYRCASSSYRGNTEAFFGQGTRLTVV.